Shown below are 30 T cell receptor beta chains from a single sample sequenced in a study of CD8+CD57+ T cells in acquired aplastic anemia. Template material for TCR beta VDJ and CDR3 profiling consisted of genomic DNA. TCRdb redid the calling of the reads with MiXCR, one entry per CDR3 protein. Counted here are 200,000 to 250,000 distinct CDR3 sequences, 30% to 40% occurring once; the ten biggest clones make up 1.1%. The specimen was sorted CD4+, CD8+, or CD8+CD57+ T cells (not recorded which) from PBMCs. The receptors were gathered from a human donor in good health, serving as a control.

The gene calls are TRBV30 and TRBJ1-2, with D possibly TRBD1 on 6 matching bases. CDR3 length: 13 residues. Trimming left V 4 bases short and J 7 bases short, with 16 bases between. Germline CDR1 is GTSNPN and CDR2 is SVGIG (reference sequence). CDR3 sequence: CAWTRTETLGYTF. DNA of the CDR3: TGTGCCTGGACTAGGACAGAGACTCTTGGCTACACCTTC.

This clonotype was counted between two and nine times. V and J are TRBV4-2 and TRBJ2-1; TRBD2 agrees at 12 bases. CDR1 is LGHNA and CDR2 is YNFKEQ in the germline V gene. The trim removed 4 bases at V and 4 bases at J, leaving 8 bases unmatched. The CDR3 totals 17 residues. This CDR3 is CASSPRLAGDPYNEQFF. Written as DNA, the CDR3 is TGTGCCAGCAGCCCCCGACTAGCGGGGGACCCATACAATGAGCAGTTCTTC.

This clonotype came up a few times. A much larger clone is a single base away; this may be a read error. The V gene is TRBV7-2, the J gene TRBJ2-1; D call uncertain. The germline CDR1 and CDR2 sequences are SGHTA and FQGNSA. This CDR3 has 13 residues. The CDR3 DNA sequence: TGTGCCAGCAGCTTAAACGGGTTCAATGGGCAGTTCTTC. It specifies CASSLNGFNGQFF.

This clonotype was seen repeatedly, ten times or more. CDR3 residues: CASHQGVNYGYTF. CDR3 bases: TGTGCCAGCCATCAGGGGGTTAACTATGGCTACACCTTC. The chain joins TRBV2 to TRBJ1-2; 7 positions match TRBD1. CDR1 and CDR2 from the germline V gene are SNHLY and FYNNEI. With 8 bases clipped from V and 1 base from J, the junction kept 4 bases outside the gene matches. This CDR3 is built from 13 residues.

This clonotype occurred many times. J is TRBJ2-2 and V is TRBV7-7; D perhaps matches TRBD1 (5 bases). V dropped 6 bases and J dropped 5 bases, with 16 bases sitting between them. Germline V gene lookup returns CDR1 SSHAT and CDR2 FNYEAQ (reference sequence). The CDR3 covers 15 residues. The CDR3 DNA sequence: TGTGCCAGCAGTCGGGCAGGGTATCTAACCGGGGAGCTGTTTTTT. Amino acid sequence: CASSRAGYLTGELFF. Variable domain in full (rest from reference TRBV7-7 and TRBJ2-2): GAGVSQSPRYKVTKRGQDVTLRCDPISSHATLYWYQQALGQGPEFLTYFNYEAQPDKSGLPSDRFSAERPEGSISTLTIQRTEQRDSAMYRCASSRAGYLTGELFFGEGSRLTVL.

The table lists this clonotype with many counts. CDR3: CASSLGASGYNEQFF. CDR3 nucleotide sequence: TGTGCCAGCAGCTTAGGGGCTAGCGGGTACAATGAGCAGTTCTTC. The chain couples TRBV7-9 to TRBJ2-1; the match to TRBD2 covers 8 bases. V lost 1 base to trimming and J lost 4 bases; unmatched junction nucleotides: 3. The length of the CDR3 is 15 residues. Germline values: CDR1 SEHNR, CDR2 FQNEAQ (reference sequence).

There are many counts of this clonotype. V and J are TRBV20-1 and TRBJ1-2, with 7 bases lining up with TRBD1. The CDR3 covers 14 residues. Germline CDR1 DFQATT, CDR2 SNEGSKA (reference sequence). V was pared by 4 bases and J by 7 bases, with 12 bases of the junction left unmatched. This CDR3 is CSANNPRTGTGYTF. In nucleotides, the CDR3 is TGCAGTGCTAACAACCCCAGGACAGGAACTGGCTACACCTTC.

A remark on this clonotype: This may stem from a read error, because a much larger clone lies one nucleotide away. This chain joins TRBV20-1 and TRBJ1-1, with 10 bases fitting TRBD1. The CDR3 sequence is 13 residues long. Germline loops: CDR1 DFQATT, CDR2 SNEGSKA (reference sequence). The V and J ends lost 7 bases and 2 bases, in that order; junction bases with no gene match: 4. The CDR3 DNA reads TGCAGTGGGGACAGGGGCCCTAACACTGAAGCTTTCTTT. Translation: CSGDRGPNTEAFF.

V gene TRBV2 combines with J gene TRBJ2-7; D is undetermined. With 6 bases removed from V and 0 bases from J, the gap between germline ends came to 9 bases. There are 13 residues in the CDR3. CDR1 is SNHLY, CDR2 FYNNEI, per germline. The CDR3 region has the DNA TGTGCCAGCAGGTTGGATATCTCCTACGAGCAGTACTTC. Its translation is CASRLDISYEQYF.

This clonotype was seen repeatedly, ten times or more. The CDR3 region is CASSESLAQETQYF. The CDR3 DNA reads TGCGCCAGCAGTGAGTCACTAGCTCAAGAGACCCAGTACTTC. V is TRBV10-2 and J is TRBJ2-5, with D tentatively TRBD2 (6 bases). The length of the CDR3 is 14 residues. Trimming removed 0 bases at V and 2 bases at J, with 7 bases between. Looked up from germline, CDR1 is WSHSY and CDR2 is SAAADI.

This clonotype has ten or more counts. V usage is TRBV10-3 and J usage is TRBJ2-3; 12 bases fit TRBD1. Losses at the gene ends were 3 bases for V and 2 bases for J; bases not matched to a gene: 3. The CDR3 runs 16 residues. Looked up from germline, CDR1 is ENHRY and CDR2 is SYGVKD. CDR3 nucleotide sequence: TGTGCCATCAGTGACCCGGGACAGGGGGCCACAGATACGCAGTATTTT. Protein product: CAISDPGQGATDTQYF.

This clonotype was detected a few times. The V gene is TRBV5-8, the J gene TRBJ1-1; D unresolved. The CDR3 runs 14 residues. V lost 0 bases and J 6 bases, leaving 12 bases between the germline ends. Per the germline V gene, CDR1 is SGHTS and CDR2 is YDEGEE. The CDR3, as DNA: TGTGCCAGCAGCTTGGAACCTAAACTGGCTGAAGCTTTCTTT. This sequence encodes CASSLEPKLAEAFF.

This clonotype was detected only once. This chain uses TRBV15 with TRBJ2-7; TRBD2 matches at 11 bases. The CDR3 consists of 18 residues. Germline loops: CDR1 LNHNV, CDR2 YYDKDF (reference sequence). Losses at the gene ends were 3 bases for V and 5 bases for J; bases not matched to a gene: 15. The CDR3 loop reads CATSRGAYLAGGPDEQYF. As DNA, the CDR3 is TGTGCCACCAGCAGGGGGGCCTATTTAGCGGGGGGGCCGGACGAGCAGTACTTC.

The chain uses TRBV5-1 and TRBJ2-3; tentative D call: TRBD1 (6 bases). The CDR3 sequence is 14 residues long. Germline V CDR1 and CDR2: SGHRS, YFSETQ. V was trimmed by 4 bases and J by 2 bases, leaving 11 bases between them. In DNA, the CDR3 is TGCGCCAGCAGCAGGGGGTTTTTCACAGATACGCAGTATTTT. Its translation: CASSRGFFTDTQYF.

This clonotype was recorded many times. The rearrangement joins TRBV7-2 to TRBJ1-1; 8 bases fit TRBD1. CDR3 size: 14 residues. The germline CDR1 and CDR2 sequences are SGHTA and FQGNSA. The V gene end was trimmed by 3 bases and the J gene end by 3 bases; junction bases not matched to a gene: 3. CDR3: CASSLGQVYTEAFF. The CDR3, as DNA: TGTGCCAGCAGCTTGGGACAGGTTTACACTGAAGCTTTCTTT.

Concerning this clonotype itself: A much larger clone differs by one base, so this may be a read error. V is TRBV30 and J is TRBJ2-7; tentatively, D is TRBD1 (6 bases). The CDR3 loop spans 14 amino acids. Looked up from germline, CDR1 is GTSNPN and CDR2 is SVGIG (reference sequence). Trimming left V 1 base short and J 0 bases short, with 10 bases between. CDR3 bases: TGTGCCTGGAGTGCCGACAGGAACTCCTACGAGCAGTACTTC. Protein product: CAWSADRNSYEQYF.

This clonotype was counted once. This chain links TRBV19 with TRBJ1-4; 8 positions agree with TRBD1. Unmatched junction bases numbered 10, after V lost 5 bases and J lost 8 bases. CDR3 length: 15 residues. Per germline, CDR1 LNHDA and CDR2 SQIVND (reference sequence). The CDR3 here is CASSLDRVRGEKLFF. In DNA form, the CDR3 reads TGTGCCAGTAGTCTGGACAGGGTTCGGGGCGAAAAACTGTTTTTT.

Many counts were recorded for this clonotype. The chain employs TRBV25-1 and TRBJ2-3; 9 bases agree with TRBD2. There are 16 residues in the CDR3. CDR1 is MGHDK, CDR2 SYGVNS, per germline. J was trimmed by 2 bases and V by 5 bases; bases with no gene match: 8. The CDR3 here is CASSHGLARSTDTQYF. In nucleotides, the CDR3 is TGTGCCAGCAGTCATGGACTAGCGAGATCCACAGATACGCAGTATTTT.

This CDR3 is CASSYTGVVTEAFF. CDR3 bases: TGTGCCAGCAGTTACACGGGGGTAGTCACTGAAGCTTTCTTT. The chain combines TRBV6-5 with TRBJ1-1; D might be TRBD1 (5 bases). This CDR3 region has 14 residues. Trimming removed 2 bases at V and 4 bases at J, with 11 bases between. The germline V gene has CDR1 MNHEY and CDR2 SVGAGI.

As concerns this clonotype: The junction does not match germline at one end; this may be a read error. V and J are TRBV5-5 and TRBJ2-5, with TRBD1 matching 7 bases. The CDR3 length is 15 residues. CDR1 is SGHKS, CDR2 YYEKEE, per germline (reference sequence). The chain's CDR3 is CASSQGQASQETQYF. CDR3 in DNA: TGCGCCAGCAGCCAAGGACAGGCCAGCCAAGAGACCCAGTACTTC.

Comments on this clonotype: Compared with germline, one end of the junction differs, possibly owing to a read error. The chain joins TRBV6-1 to TRBJ2-3; D is perhaps TRBD1 (6 bases). CDR1 and CDR2 from the germline V gene are MNHNS and SASEGT. This CDR3 comprises 17 residues. CDR3 coding DNA: TGTGCCAGCAGTGAAAGGGGGTTGTGGGGGCCAACAGATACGCGGTATTTT. Translation gives CASSERGLWGPTDTRYF.

As regards this clonotype: The CDR3 ends on some other residue instead of the conserved phenylalanine or tryptophan, so this is likely a read error. The V call is TRBV11-2, the J call TRBJ2-5; the match to TRBD1 covers 9 bases. The CDR3 runs to 15 residues. V was clipped by 6 bases and J by 5 bases; unmatched bases: 10. Germline CDR1 SGHAT, CDR2 FQNNGV. The CDR3 loop is CASSEEWGQGETQYL. Here the CDR3 DNA reads TGTGCCAGCAGTGAAGAGTGGGGACAGGGCGAGACCCAGTACCTC.

The genes are TRBV2 and TRBJ1-5; 7 nucleotides match TRBD1. The V gene end was trimmed by 6 bases and the J gene end by 0 bases; junction bases not matched to a gene: 5. Per germline, CDR1 SNHLY and CDR2 FYNNEI. The length of the CDR3 is 15 residues. CDR3 protein: CASSSGTDSNQPQHF. In nucleotides, the CDR3 is TGTGCCAGCAGCTCAGGGACAGATAGCAATCAGCCCCAGCATTTT.

This clonotype showed up many times. The rearrangement links TRBV19 to TRBJ2-6; TRBD1 is a possible D gene (6 bases). This CDR3 region has 15 residues. The germline V gene encodes CDR1 LNHDA and CDR2 SQIVND (reference sequence). V was pared by 4 bases and J by 0 bases, with 7 bases between. CDR3 sequence reads: CASSTQGSGANVLTF. As DNA, the CDR3 is TGTGCCAGTAGTACACAGGGCTCTGGGGCCAACGTCCTGACTTTC.

This clonotype was recorded only once. One junction end disagrees with the germline gene, perhaps due to a read error. This chain connects TRBV24-1 to TRBJ2-5, with a weak D call TRBD2 (7 bases). CDR3 length equals 16 residues. Germline assignment: CDR1 KGHDR and CDR2 SFDVKD. DNA for the CDR3: TGTGCCGCCAGACCGGGGAGGGGACAAGAAAAAGAGACCCAGTACTTC. Its translation: CAARPGRGQEKETQYF.

The sample holds a few counts of this clonotype. V usage is TRBV30 and J usage is TRBJ1-3; TRBD1 is a possible D gene (5 bases). V gave up 5 bases and J gave up 3 bases, with 8 bases separating them. The germline CDR1 and CDR2 sequences are GTSNPN and SVGIG (reference sequence). The CDR3 sequence is 12 residues long. The CDR3, as DNA: TGTGCCTGGTCGGGGGGTGGAAACACCATATATTTT. It translates to CAWSGGGNTIYF.

This sequence joins TRBV11-1 and TRBJ1-2; TRBD1 aligns across 12 bases. The CDR3 is made up of 15 amino acids. V was pared by 5 bases and J by 7 bases, with 8 bases of the junction left unmatched. Germline values: CDR1 SGHAT, CDR2 FQDESV (reference sequence). The CDR3 protein is CASSRPGQGAGGYTF. As DNA, the CDR3 is TGTGCCAGCAGCCGCCCGGGACAGGGGGCCGGTGGCTACACCTTC.

The gene calls are TRBV24-1 and TRBJ1-5; D not certain. The CDR3 runs to 12 residues. The germline V gene encodes CDR1 KGHDR and CDR2 SFDVKD. Between the trimmed V and J ends, which lost 1 base and 12 bases, there was a span of 9 bases. CDR3 nucleotide sequence: TGTGCCACCAGTGATTTCCCCCGGATCCAGCATTTT. It encodes CATSDFPRIQHF.

This clonotype was observed at least ten times. V is TRBV29-1 and J is TRBJ2-7; a weak D match, TRBD1 (6 bases). This CDR3 has 13 amino acids. Looked up from germline, CDR1 is SQVTM and CDR2 is ANQGSEA. Trimming removed 4 bases from V and 2 bases from J, with 12 bases in between. CDR3 DNA: TGCAGCGTTGGACAGGAGGAACCCTACGAGCAGTACTTC. This sequence encodes CSVGQEEPYEQYF.

There are a few counts of this clonotype. A clone one base away is much larger, so this may be a read error. The chain employs TRBV2 and TRBJ2-2, with D perhaps TRBD2 (6 bases). The CDR3 loop spans 12 amino acids. CDR1 is SNHLY and CDR2 is FYNNEI in the germline V gene. The CDR3 DNA sequence: TGTGCCAGCGGGGGGAACATCGGGGAGCTGTTTTTT. It translates to CASGGNIGELFF.